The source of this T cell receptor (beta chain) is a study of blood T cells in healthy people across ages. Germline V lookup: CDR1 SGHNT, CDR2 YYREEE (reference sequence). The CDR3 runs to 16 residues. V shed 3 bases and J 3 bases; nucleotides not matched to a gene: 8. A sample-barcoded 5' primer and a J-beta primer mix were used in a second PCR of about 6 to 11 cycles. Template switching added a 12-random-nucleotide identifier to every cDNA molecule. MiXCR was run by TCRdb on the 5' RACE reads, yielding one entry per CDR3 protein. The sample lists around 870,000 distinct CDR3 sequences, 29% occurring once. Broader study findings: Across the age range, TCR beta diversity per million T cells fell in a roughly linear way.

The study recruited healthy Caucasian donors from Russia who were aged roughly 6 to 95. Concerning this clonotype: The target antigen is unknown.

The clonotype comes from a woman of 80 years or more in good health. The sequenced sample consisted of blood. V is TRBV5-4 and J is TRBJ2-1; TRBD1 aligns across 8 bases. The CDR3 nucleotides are TGTGCCAGCAGCTGGACGGGACAGGCCAACTACAATGAGCAGTTCTTC. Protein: CASSWTGQANYNEQFF. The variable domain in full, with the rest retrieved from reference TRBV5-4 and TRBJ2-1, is ETGVTQSPTHLIKTRGQQVTLRCSSQSGHNTVSWYQQALGQGPQFIFQYYREEENGRGNFPPRFSGLQFPNYSSELNVNALELDDSALYLCASSWTGQANYNEQFFGPGTRLTVL.